This T cell receptor beta chain was obtained from a study of blood T cells in healthy people across ages. Extraction yielded at least 6 micrograms of total RNA per sample. CDR1 is SEHNR and CDR2 is FQNEAQ in the germline V gene (reference sequence). The CDR3 runs to 15 residues. V lost 5 bases and J 3 bases, leaving 17 bases between the germline ends. Through a sample-barcoded 5' primer and a J-beta primer mix, a second PCR was run for about 6 to 11 cycles. TCRdb ran MiXCR on the 5' RACE reads and lists one entry per CDR3 protein. The sample has hundreds of thousands of distinct CDR3 sequences, more than 40% seen once. Turning to this clonotype: Its matching antigen is unknown.

Study results and limitations: Donors of long life had a larger count of naive CD4+ cells and greater diversity than aged donors.

The V and J genes are TRBV7-9 and TRBJ2-7, with D maybe TRBD1 (6 bases). The sequence was obtained from a man between 60 and 70 years old in good health. Sequencing was performed on blood. This CDR3 is CASSRASTGNYEQYF. Written as DNA, the CDR3 is TGTGCCAGCAGCCGAGCCTCCACAGGGAACTACGAGCAGTACTTC. The whole variable domain, remainder taken from reference TRBV7-9 and TRBJ2-7, is DTGVSQNPRHKITKRGQNVTFRCDPISEHNRLYWYRQTLGQGPEFLTYFQNEAQLEKSRLLSDRFSAERPKGSFSTLEIQRTEQGDSAMYLCASSRASTGNYEQYFGPGTRLTVT.